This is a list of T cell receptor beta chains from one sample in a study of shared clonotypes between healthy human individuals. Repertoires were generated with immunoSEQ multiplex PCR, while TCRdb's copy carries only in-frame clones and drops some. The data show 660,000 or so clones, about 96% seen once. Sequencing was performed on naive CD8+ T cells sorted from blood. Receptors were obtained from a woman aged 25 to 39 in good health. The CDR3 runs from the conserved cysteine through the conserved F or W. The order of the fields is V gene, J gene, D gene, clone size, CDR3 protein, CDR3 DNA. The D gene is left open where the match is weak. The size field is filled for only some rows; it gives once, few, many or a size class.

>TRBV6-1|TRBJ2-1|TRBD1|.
CASSELGQGVHEQFF
TGTGCCAGCAGTGAACTTGGACAGGGGGTCCATGAGCAGTTCTTC
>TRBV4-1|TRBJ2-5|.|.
CASSQDRDSQETQYF
TGCGCCAGCAGCCAAGATCGCGACAGCCAAGAGACCCAGTACTTC
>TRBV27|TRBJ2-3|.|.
CASSSRQLTFTDTQYF
TGTGCCAGCAGTTCCCGACAACTAACCTTCACAGATACGCAGTATTTT
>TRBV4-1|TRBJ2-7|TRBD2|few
CASSQGLGGYEQYF
TGCGCCAGCAGCCAAGGACTCGGGGGGTACGAGCAGTACTTC
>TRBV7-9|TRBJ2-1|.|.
CASYAASNEQFF
TGTGCCAGCTACGCAGCAAGCAATGAGCAGTTCTTC
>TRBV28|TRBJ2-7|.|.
CASTFYPYRTVSYEQYF
TGTGCCAGCACGTTCTATCCCTACCGGACAGTTTCCTACGAGCAGTACTTC
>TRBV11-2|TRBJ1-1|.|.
CASSLDAGLGTEAFF
TGTGCCAGCAGCTTAGATGCGGGTCTGGGCACTGAAGCTTTCTTT
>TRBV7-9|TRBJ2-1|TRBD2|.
CASSLELAGDEQFF
TGTGCCAGCAGCTTAGAGTTAGCGGGAGATGAGCAGTTCTTC
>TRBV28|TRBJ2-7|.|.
CASVTYGRPYEQYF
TGTGCCAGCGTTACCTACGGACGACCTTACGAGCAGTACTTC
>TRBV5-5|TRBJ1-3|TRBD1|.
CASSFGAGTDGNTIYF
TGTGCCAGCAGCTTCGGTGCGGGGACAGATGGAAACACCATATATTTT
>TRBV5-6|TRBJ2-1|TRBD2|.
CASRSGTSGLYNEQFF
TGTGCCAGCAGATCCGGGACTAGCGGGTTATACAATGAGCAGTTCTTC
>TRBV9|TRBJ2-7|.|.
CASSVAGPSYEQYF
TGTGCCAGCAGCGTAGCGGGTCCTTCCTACGAGCAGTACTTC
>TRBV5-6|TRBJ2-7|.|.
CASSLAGAREREQYF
TGTGCCAGCAGCTTGGCCGGGGCCAGGGAGCGAGAGCAGTACTTC
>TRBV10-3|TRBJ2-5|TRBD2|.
CAIKQTSGSRETQYF
TGTGCCATCAAACAGACTAGCGGGAGCCGGGAGACCCAGTACTTC
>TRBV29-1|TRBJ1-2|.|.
CSVEEGDGYTF
TGCAGCGTTGAAGAGGGAGATGGCTACACCTTC
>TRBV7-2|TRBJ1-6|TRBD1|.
CASRDRVSTSPLHF
TGTGCCAGCAGGGACAGGGTTTCAACCTCACCCCTCCACTTT
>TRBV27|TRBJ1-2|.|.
CASSSPGYYGYTF
TGTGCCAGCAGTTCACCGGGCTACTATGGCTACACCTTC
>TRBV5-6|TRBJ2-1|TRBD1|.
CASSPGTGLHNEQFF
TGTGCCAGCAGCCCCGGGACAGGTCTTCACAATGAGCAGTTCTTC
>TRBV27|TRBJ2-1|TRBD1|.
CASSDNLRGQEQFF
TGTGCCAGCAGTGACAACTTAAGGGGGCAGGAGCAGTTCTTC
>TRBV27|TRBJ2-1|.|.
CASSYGVYNEQFF
TGTGCCAGCAGTTACGGGGTTTACAATGAGCAGTTCTTC
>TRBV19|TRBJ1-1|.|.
CASSGSEGDTEAFF
TGTGCCAGTAGTGGGTCGGAGGGGGACACTGAAGCTTTCTTT
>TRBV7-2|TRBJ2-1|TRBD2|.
CARAGAAGAYNEQFF
TGTGCCCGCGCCGGGGCAGCGGGAGCCTACAATGAGCAGTTCTTC
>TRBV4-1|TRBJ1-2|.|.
CASSPGGGVNGYTF
TGCGCCAGCAGCCCCGGTGGGGGGGTGAATGGCTACACCTTC
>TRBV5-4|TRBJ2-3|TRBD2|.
CASSSGLAGVGDTQYF
TGTGCCAGCAGCTCGGGACTAGCGGGAGTAGGAGATACGCAGTATTTT
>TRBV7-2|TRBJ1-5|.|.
CASSPTVLSNQPQHF
TGTGCCAGCAGCCCGACGGTTTTGAGCAATCAGCCCCAGCATTTT
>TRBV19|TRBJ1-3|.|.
CASSGTSVSGNTIYF
TGTGCCAGTAGCGGTACGAGCGTCTCTGGAAACACCATATATTTT
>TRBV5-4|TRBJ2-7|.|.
CASSGASRLGGHEQYF
TGTGCCAGCAGCGGAGCCTCCCGCCTGGGGGGCCACGAGCAGTACTTC
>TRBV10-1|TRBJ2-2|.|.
CASSDPFGELFF
TGCGCCAGCAGTGATCCTTTCGGGGAGCTGTTTTTT
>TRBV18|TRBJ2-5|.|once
CASSPRGTNQETQYF
TGTGCCAGCTCACCACGCGGGACAAACCAAGAGACCCAGTACTTC
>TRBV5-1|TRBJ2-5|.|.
CASSLDLPKEQYF
TGCGCCAGCAGCTTGGACCTCCCTAAGGAGCAGTACTTC
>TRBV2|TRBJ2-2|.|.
CASSEPWTGELFF
TGTGCCAGCAGTGAACCGTGGACCGGGGAGCTGTTTTTT
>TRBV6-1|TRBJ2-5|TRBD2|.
CAGWTSGRGNEAQYF
TGTGCCGGGTGGACTAGCGGGAGGGGAAATGAGGCCCAGTACTTC
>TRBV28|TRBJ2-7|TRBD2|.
CASSFRLPRGVQYF
TGTGCCAGCAGTTTTCGGCTTCCCCGGGGGGTGCAGTACTTC
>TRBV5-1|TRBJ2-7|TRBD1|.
CASSLGQGAVYEQYF
TGCGCCAGCAGCTTAGGACAGGGGGCTGTCTACGAGCAGTACTTC
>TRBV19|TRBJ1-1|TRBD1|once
CASTAGQGNTEAFF
TGTGCCAGTACCGCGGGACAGGGGAACACTGAAGCTTTCTTT
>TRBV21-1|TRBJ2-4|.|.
CASSKEGSGSENIQYF
TGTGCCAGCAGCAAAGAAGGCAGCGGAAGCGAAAACATTCAGTACTTC
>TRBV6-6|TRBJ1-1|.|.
CASSSDTQGLDTEAFF
TGTGCCAGCAGTTCGGACACGCAGGGCTTGGACACTGAAGCTTTCTTT
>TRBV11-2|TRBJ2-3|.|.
CASSPNSGVLGTQYF
TGTGCCAGCAGTCCAAACTCTGGGGTCCTGGGTACGCAGTATTTT
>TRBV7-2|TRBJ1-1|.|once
CASSPGRFNTEAFF
TGTGCCAGCAGCCCTGGGCGGTTCAACACTGAAGCTTTCTTT
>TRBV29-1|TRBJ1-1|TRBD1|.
CSVEGRGDTEAFF
TGCAGCGTTGAGGGCAGGGGGGACACTGAAGCTTTCTTT
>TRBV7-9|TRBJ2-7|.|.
CASGQGYEQYF
TGTGCCAGCGGGCAGGGCTACGAGCAGTACTTC
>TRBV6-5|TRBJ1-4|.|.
CASSYSPSAIEKLFF
TGTGCCAGCAGTTACTCGCCTTCGGCAATTGAAAAACTGTTTTTT
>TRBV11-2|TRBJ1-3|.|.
CASSHLIGDGISGNTIYF
TGTGCCAGCAGTCATCTCATCGGGGACGGCATCTCTGGAAACACCATATATTTT
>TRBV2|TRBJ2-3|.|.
CASSEKASVSTDTQYF
TGTGCCAGCAGCGAAAAAGCGAGCGTCAGTACAGATACGCAGTATTTT
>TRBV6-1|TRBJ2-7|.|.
CASSGGTGGYEQYF
TGTGCCAGCAGTGGTGGTACAGGAGGCTACGAGCAGTACTTC
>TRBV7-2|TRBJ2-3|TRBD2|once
CASSLESSGGGWTDTQYF
TGTGCCAGCAGCTTAGAGTCTAGCGGGGGTGGGTGGACTGATACGCAGTATTTT
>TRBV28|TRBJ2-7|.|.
CASSLTYEQYF
TGTGCCAGCAGCCTAACCTACGAGCAGTACTTC
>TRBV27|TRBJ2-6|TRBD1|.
CASSLGPGTGISGANVLTF
TGTGCCAGCAGTTTAGGGCCCGGGACAGGGATCTCTGGGGCCAACGTCCTGACTTTC
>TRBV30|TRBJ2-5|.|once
CAWSVIGETQYF
TGTGCCTGGAGTGTAATCGGGGAGACCCAGTACTTC
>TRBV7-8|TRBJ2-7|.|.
CASSLGPGRVFEQYF
TGTGCCAGCAGCTTAGGTCCAGGGAGAGTTTTCGAGCAGTACTTC
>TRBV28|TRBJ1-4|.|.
CASRWMLGEKLFF
TGTGCCAGCAGATGGATGTTGGGTGAAAAACTGTTTTTT
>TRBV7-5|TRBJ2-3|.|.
CVRRHSVGTKADTQYF
TGTGTCAGAAGGCATTCGGTCGGGACAAAAGCAGATACGCAGTATTTT
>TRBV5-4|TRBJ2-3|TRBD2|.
CASSPGDYGFTDTQYF
TGTGCCAGCAGCCCGGGGGACTACGGCTTCACAGATACGCAGTATTTT
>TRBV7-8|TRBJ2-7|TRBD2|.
CASSLGLAGTSYEQYF
TGTGCCAGCAGCTTAGGACTAGCGGGCACCTCCTACGAGCAGTACTTC
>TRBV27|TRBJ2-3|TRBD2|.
CASSFSGKTDTQYF
TGTGCCAGCAGTTTTAGCGGGAAGACAGATACGCAGTATTTT
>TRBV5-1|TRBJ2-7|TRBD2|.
CASRRLAVAYEQYF
TGCGCCAGCAGGAGACTAGCGGTAGCCTACGAGCAGTACTTC
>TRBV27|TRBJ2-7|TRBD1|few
CASGQGSYEQYF
TGTGCCAGCGGACAGGGATCCTACGAGCAGTACTTC
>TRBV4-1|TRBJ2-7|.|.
CASSQGPGTGSSYEQYF
TGCGCCAGCAGCCAAGGTCCCGGGACTGGAAGCTCCTACGAGCAGTACTTC
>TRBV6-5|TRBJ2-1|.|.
CASSYPEGNEQFF
TGTGCCAGCAGTTACCCCGAGGGGAATGAGCAGTTCTTC
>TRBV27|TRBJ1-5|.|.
CASRTGLISNQPQHF
TGTGCCAGCAGAACAGGGCTGATTAGCAATCAGCCCCAGCATTTT